The clone carrying this T cell receptor (beta chain) was counted a few times. These data come from a study of blood T cell repertoires in COVID-19. Data came from immunoSEQ multiplex PCR; TCRdb stores just in-frame clones and leaves some out. The sample shows roughly 240,000 clones, 75% to 90% of them seen only once. The TCR originated in a woman aged 30 to 39 who had recovered from COVID-19. Sequenced sample: peripheral blood.

CDR3 sequence: CASSSPGLAGGNNEQFF. CDR3 sequence (DNA): TGTGCCAGCAGCTCACCGGGACTAGCGGGGGGAAACAATGAGCAGTTCTTC. The V and J genes are TRBV5-4 and TRBJ2-1, with 15 bases aligning to TRBD2. This CDR3 is built from 17 residues. Germline V CDR1 and CDR2: SGHNT, YYREEE (reference sequence). The J segment lost 5 bases and the V segment lost 3 bases, leaving 6 bases of the junction unmatched.